Below, 27 T cell receptor beta chains from the same sample are listed, as sequenced in a study of control samples from healthy donors and cancer patients. The assay was immunoSEQ multiplex PCR, and TCRdb's table has in-frame clones only and misses some. The data hold about 170,000 clones, with around 93% observed a single time. The sample taken for sequencing was blood. The origin of the receptors is a woman aged 60-75 years in good health.

The rearrangement uses TRBV5-8 and TRBJ2-5, with TRBD2 matching over 13 bases. J was trimmed by 2 bases and V by 0 bases; bases with no gene match: 1. CDR3 length: 16 residues. From germline, CDR1 is SGHTS and CDR2 YDEGEE. For the CDR3, the DNA is TGTGCCAGCAGCTTGGGACTAGCGGGGGGACAAGAGACCCAGTACTTC. Encoded protein: CASSLGLAGGQETQYF.

The J gene is TRBJ1-5, the V gene TRBV4-2; possibly TRBD1 for D (6 bases). Trimming stripped 5 bases from V and 7 bases from J, with 12 bases between. Germline assignment: CDR1 LGHNA and CDR2 YNFKEQ. The CDR3 sequence is 13 residues long. The CDR3 protein is CASSKGGEQPQHF. The DNA of the CDR3 is TGTGCCAGCAGCAAGGGGGGGGAGCAGCCCCAGCATTTT.

The chain has TRBV19 and TRBJ1-1; TRBD1 is a possible D gene (6 bases). Germline V gene sequence: CDR1 LNHDA, CDR2 SQIVND (reference sequence). The CDR3 loop spans 15 amino acids. V lost 3 bases and J lost 5, with 16 bases in between. CDR3 loop: CASSILGALGTEAFF. DNA of the CDR3: TGTGCCAGTAGTATCTTGGGGGCGCTGGGGACTGAAGCTTTCTTT.

A few counts support this clone. The chain carries TRBV7-3 and TRBJ2-1; D gene ambiguous. Trimming removed 2 bases at V and 0 bases at J, with 17 bases between. This CDR3 region has 18 residues. From germline, CDR1 is SGHTA and CDR2 FQGTGA. CDR3 loop: CASSLRPGALSSYNEQFF. The CDR3, as DNA: TGTGCCAGCAGCTTACGTCCCGGAGCCTTGAGCTCCTACAATGAGCAGTTCTTC.

The chain has TRBV9 and TRBJ2-7; 10 bases map to TRBD2. Germline CDR1 and CDR2: SGDLS and YYNGEE. The CDR3 length is 15 residues. The V segment lost 0 bases and the J segment 4 bases; nucleotides outside the gene matches: 4. CDR3 protein: CASSVASGGPYEQYF. In nucleotides, the CDR3 is TGTGCCAGCAGCGTAGCTAGCGGGGGACCTTACGAGCAGTACTTC.

Comment on this clone: Relative to the germline gene, one junction end is altered; a read error may explain this. The chain has TRBV7-7 and TRBJ1-1, with TRBD1 as a possible D gene (6 bases). CDR1 is SSHAT and CDR2 is FNYEAQ in the germline V gene (reference sequence). This CDR3 has 15 amino acids. The CDR3 loop reads CASSLIMGGNTEAFF. CDR3 in DNA: TGTGCTAGCAGCTTGATTATGGGGGGCAACACTGAAGCTTTCTTT.

The V gene is TRBV10-2, the J gene TRBJ2-3; 10 nucleotides agree with TRBD2. Germline CDR1 WSHSY, CDR2 SAAADI. The V segment lost 5 bases and the J segment 2 bases; nucleotides outside the gene matches: 4. This CDR3 is built from 15 residues. CDR3 loop: CASSWTSGSTDTQYF. The CDR3 nucleotides read TGCGCCAGCAGTTGGACTAGCGGATCCACAGATACGCAGTATTTT.

The chain has TRBV11-2 and TRBJ1-5, with D unresolved. The CDR3 runs 13 residues. V lost 1 base and J lost 6, with 7 bases in between. The germline V gene encodes CDR1 SGHAT and CDR2 FQNNGV. The DNA for the CDR3 is TGTGCCAGCAGCTTAGGTGGTGCTCAGCCCCAGCATTTT. This codes for CASSLGGAQPQHF. The full variable domain, its missing parts supplied by reference TRBV11-2 and TRBJ1-5, is EAGVAQSPRYKIIEKRQSVAFWCNPISGHATLYWYQQILGQGPKLLIQFQNNGVVDDSQLPKDRFSAERLKGVDSTLKIQPAKLEDSAVYLCASSLGGAQPQHFGDGTRLSIL.

The genes are TRBV6-2 or TRBV6-3 and TRBJ1-1; perhaps TRBD1 as D (5 bases). Germline CDR1 reads MNHEY; CDR2 reads SVGEGT. Trimming left V 5 bases short and J 6 bases short, with 10 bases between. The CDR3 length is 12 residues. CDR3 in DNA: TGTGCCAGCAGTGCTAGGGGCCCTGAAGCTTTCTTT. Translating gives CASSARGPEAFF.

This chain joins TRBV7-9 and TRBJ1-5; D not certain. The CDR3 runs 14 residues. Germline loops: CDR1 SEHNR, CDR2 FQNEAQ (reference sequence). V was clipped by 1 base and J by 5 bases, with 9 bases between them. For the CDR3, the DNA is TGTGCCAGCAGCTTAGAGTTTGGGTATCAGCCCCAGCATTTT. Translating it yields CASSLEFGYQPQHF.

V gene TRBV12-3 or TRBV12-4 combines with J gene TRBJ2-7, with D unresolved. V dropped 3 bases and J dropped 5 bases, with 8 bases sitting between them. The CDR3 has 12 residues. The DNA for the CDR3 is TGTGCCAGCAGTTTCGTGGGAAACGAGCAGTACTTC. This translates into CASSFVGNEQYF.

The gene calls are TRBV5-1 and TRBJ2-5; D gene uncertain. Trimming cost V 4 bases and J 2 bases, with 15 bases left between them. Germline-derived CDR1 and CDR2 are SGHRS and YFSETQ. CDR3 size: 15 residues. The CDR3, as DNA: TGCGCCAGCAGCCTGGCCACGAGAGGTCAAGAGACCCAGTACTTC. Residues: CASSLATRGQETQYF.

The rearrangement joins TRBV10-3 to TRBJ1-2; 9 bases agree with TRBD1. Germline V gene lookup returns CDR1 ENHRY and CDR2 SYGVKD. J lost 6 bases, V lost 3 bases, and 5 bases had no gene match. The CDR3 is 14 amino acids. CDR3 residues: CAISDRTGADGYTF. CDR3 nucleotide sequence: TGTGCCATCAGTGACCGGACAGGGGCAGATGGCTACACCTTC.

J is TRBJ1-5 and V is TRBV7-9; D not resolved. This CDR3 is built from 15 residues. Germline-derived CDR1 and CDR2 are SEHNR and FQNEAQ (reference sequence). V lost 5 bases and J lost 1, with 12 bases in between. CDR3 loop: CASSNGPQSNQPQHF. DNA of the CDR3: TGTGCCAGCAGCAATGGCCCTCAGAGCAATCAGCCCCAGCATTTT.

The chain joins TRBV9 to TRBJ2-3, with 13 bases matching TRBD2. Germline CDR1 is SGDLS and CDR2 is YYNGEE. CDR3 length: 13 amino acids. The junction had 8 bases not matched to a gene; V was cut back by 4 bases and J by 15 bases. The CDR3 is CASSSGLAGASYF. The CDR3 DNA sequence: TGTGCCAGCAGCTCCGGACTAGCGGGGGCCTCTTATTTT. Variable domain in full (rest from reference TRBV9 and TRBJ2-3): DSGVTQTPKHLITATGQRVTLRCSPRSGDLSVYWYQQSLDQGLQFLIQYYNGEERAKGNILERFSAQQFPDLHSELNLSSLELGDSALYFCASSSGLAGASYFGPGTRLTVL.

The chain is built from TRBV19 and TRBJ2-7; 8 bases are shared with TRBD1. The CDR3 loop spans 14 amino acids. The V gene's germline CDR1 is LNHDA and CDR2 SQIVND (reference sequence). V was pared by 4 bases and J by 0 bases, with 2 bases of the junction left unmatched. The CDR3 bases are TGTGCCAGTAGTAGGACAGGGAACTCCTACGAGCAGTACTTC. As protein: CASSRTGNSYEQYF.

V usage is TRBV7-8 and J usage is TRBJ1-5; D is unresolved. CDR3 length: 13 residues. Germline V lookup: CDR1 SGHVS, CDR2 FQNEAQ. V dropped 6 bases and J dropped 5 bases, with 11 bases sitting between them. Here the CDR3 DNA reads TGTGCCAGCAGACCAGGTCGCGATCAGCCCCAGCATTTT. As protein: CASRPGRDQPQHF.

V is TRBV7-9 and J is TRBJ2-7; 7 bases are shared with TRBD2. CDR1 and CDR2 (germline): SEHNR, FQNEAQ (reference sequence). The CDR3 loop spans 14 amino acids. J was trimmed by 3 bases and V by 5 bases; bases with no gene match: 7. This CDR3 reads CASSPGGSFYEQYF. The CDR3 region has the DNA TGTGCCAGCAGCCCCGGCGGGAGTTTCTACGAGCAGTACTTC.

As DNA, the CDR3 is TGTGCCAGCAGCTTCCGCCCGGGGTCCGGGCCTGAGCAGTACTTC. Translating it yields CASSFRPGSGPEQYF. The chain employs TRBV7-2 and TRBJ2-7, with D maybe TRBD2 (5 bases). Per germline, CDR1 SGHTA and CDR2 FQGNSA. The CDR3 covers 15 residues. V lost 3 bases and J lost 7, with 19 bases in between. Complete variable domain (other parts from reference TRBV7-2 and TRBJ2-7): GAGVSQSPSNKVTEKGKDVELRCDPISGHTALYWYRQSLGQGLEFLIYFQGNSAPDKSGLPSDRFSAERTGGSVSTLTIQRTQQEDSAVYLCASSFRPGSGPEQYFGPGTRLTVT.

This chain joins TRBV9 and TRBJ1-2, with D uncertain. CDR1 and CDR2 (germline): SGDLS, YYNGEE. The CDR3 loop spans 17 amino acids. Trimming took 2 bases from V and 2 from J, leaving 19 bases between them. The CDR3 DNA is TGTGCCAGCAGCGTGGACGGACGGCCGACCGCGAACTATGGCTACACCTTC. It specifies CASSVDGRPTANYGYTF.

The rearrangement joins TRBV25-1 to TRBJ1-1; D possibly corresponds to TRBD1 (5 bases). The germline V gene encodes CDR1 MGHDK and CDR2 SYGVNS. The length of the CDR3 is 14 residues. Trimming stripped 4 bases from V and 5 bases from J, with 14 bases between. CDR3 in DNA: TGTGCCAGCAGTGCCGTAGGGGAGTGGACTGAAGCTTTCTTT. This translates into CASSAVGEWTEAFF.

This clone was seen just once. J is TRBJ1-2 and V is TRBV12-3 or TRBV12-4; D is undetermined. Trimming took off 5 bases at V and 7 bases at J, with 8 bases between the two ends. CDR3 length: 11 residues. The CDR3 sequence is CASSLDGGYTF. The CDR3 coding sequence is TGTGCCAGCAGTCTCGATGGTGGCTACACCTTC.

Only a few counts were recorded for this clone. The V and J genes are TRBV10-3 and TRBJ1-2; D is possibly TRBD1 (5 bases). Per germline, CDR1 ENHRY and CDR2 SYGVKD. CDR3 length: 16 amino acids. Trimming stripped 2 bases from V and 2 bases from J, with 15 bases between. The CDR3 loop is CAISEGEGLMNYGYTF. The CDR3, as DNA: TGTGCCATCAGTGAGGGTGAGGGGCTAATGAACTATGGCTACACCTTC.

The chain employs TRBV4-3 and TRBJ1-6; D unresolved. Trimming shortened V by 0 bases and J by 7 bases, and 16 bases separated the two germline ends. The CDR3 loop spans 17 amino acids. Germline lookup yields CDR1 LGHNA and CDR2 YSLEER. CDR3 region: CASSQEVQGFGNSPLHF. CDR3 DNA sequence: TGCGCCAGCAGCCAAGAAGTTCAAGGGTTCGGAAATTCACCCCTCCACTTT.

This chain links TRBV27 with TRBJ2-7, with 8 positions matching TRBD1. This CDR3 is 15 amino acids long. Germline V gives CDR1 MNHEY, CDR2 SMNVEV (reference sequence). The V segment lost 8 bases and the J segment 1 base; nucleotides outside the gene matches: 10. CDR3 sequence: CASGRTGSLSYEQYF. DNA for the CDR3: TGTGCCAGCGGAAGGACAGGGAGCCTTTCCTACGAGCAGTACTTC.

V is TRBV18 and J is TRBJ2-3; 12 bases match TRBD1. Trimming cost V 0 bases and J 6 bases; bases outside gene matches: 7. CDR1 and CDR2 from the germline V gene are KGHSH and LQKENI. CDR3 length: 17 amino acids. This chain's CDR3 is CASSPPSGTGGWDTQYF. As DNA, the CDR3 is TGTGCCAGCTCACCACCGAGCGGGACAGGGGGCTGGGATACGCAGTATTTT.

The chain recombines TRBV10-3 with TRBJ1-5; D might be TRBD1 (6 bases). CDR3 length: 14 amino acids. V lost 6 bases and J 3 bases, leaving 12 bases between the germline ends. Germline assignment: CDR1 ENHRY and CDR2 SYGVKD. CDR3 residues: CAISLTGINQPQHF. The DNA for the CDR3 is TGTGCCATCAGCCTCACAGGGATCAATCAGCCCCAGCATTTT.